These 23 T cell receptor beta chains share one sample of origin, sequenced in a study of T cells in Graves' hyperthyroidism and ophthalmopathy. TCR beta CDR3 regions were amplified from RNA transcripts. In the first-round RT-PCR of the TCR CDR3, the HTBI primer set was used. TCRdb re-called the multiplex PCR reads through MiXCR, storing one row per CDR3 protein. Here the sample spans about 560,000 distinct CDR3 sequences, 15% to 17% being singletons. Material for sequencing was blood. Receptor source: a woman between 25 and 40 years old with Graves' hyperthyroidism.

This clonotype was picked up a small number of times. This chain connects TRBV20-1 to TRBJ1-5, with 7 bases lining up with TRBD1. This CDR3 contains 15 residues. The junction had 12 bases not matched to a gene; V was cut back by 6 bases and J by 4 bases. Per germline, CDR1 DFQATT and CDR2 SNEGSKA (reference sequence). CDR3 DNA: TGCAGTGCCACTGAAGGGACAGTCCTTAATCAGCCCCAGCATTTT. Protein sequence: CSATEGTVLNQPQHF.

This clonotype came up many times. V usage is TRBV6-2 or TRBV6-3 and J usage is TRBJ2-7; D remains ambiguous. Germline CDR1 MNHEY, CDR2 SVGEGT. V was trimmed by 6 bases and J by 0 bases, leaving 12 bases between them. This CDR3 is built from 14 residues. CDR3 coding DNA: TGTGCCAGCAGCCCCGCACGGGTCTCCTACGAGCAGTACTTC. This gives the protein CASSPARVSYEQYF.

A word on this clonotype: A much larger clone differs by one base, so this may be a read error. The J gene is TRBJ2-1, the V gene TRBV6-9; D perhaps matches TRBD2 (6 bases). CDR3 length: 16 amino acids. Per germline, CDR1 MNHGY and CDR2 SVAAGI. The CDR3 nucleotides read TGTGCCAGCAGTTACGGGCGGGGCCAAACCTACAATGAGCAGCTCTTC. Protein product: CASSYGRGQTYNEQLF.

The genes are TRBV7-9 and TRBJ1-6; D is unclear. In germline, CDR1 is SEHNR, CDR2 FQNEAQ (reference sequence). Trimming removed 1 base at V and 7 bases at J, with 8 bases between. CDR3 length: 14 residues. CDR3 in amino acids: CASSLERGNSPLHF. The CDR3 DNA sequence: TGTGCCAGCAGCTTAGAACGTGGCAATTCACCCCTCCACTTT.

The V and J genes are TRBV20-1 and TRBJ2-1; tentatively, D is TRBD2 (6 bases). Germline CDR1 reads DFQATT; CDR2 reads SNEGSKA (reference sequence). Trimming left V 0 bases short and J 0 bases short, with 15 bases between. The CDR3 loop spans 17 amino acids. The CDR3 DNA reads TGCAGTGCTAGAGATCCTAAGCGGGCCAGCTCCTACAATGAGCAGTTCTTC. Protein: CSARDPKRASSYNEQFF.

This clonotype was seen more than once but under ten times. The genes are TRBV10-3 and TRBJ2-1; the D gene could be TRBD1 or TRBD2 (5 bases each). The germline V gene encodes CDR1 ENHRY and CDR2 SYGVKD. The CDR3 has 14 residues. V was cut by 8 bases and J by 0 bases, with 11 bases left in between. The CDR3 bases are TGTGCCATCGGAACGGGACGCTCCTACAATGAGCAGTTCTTC. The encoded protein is CAIGTGRSYNEQFF.

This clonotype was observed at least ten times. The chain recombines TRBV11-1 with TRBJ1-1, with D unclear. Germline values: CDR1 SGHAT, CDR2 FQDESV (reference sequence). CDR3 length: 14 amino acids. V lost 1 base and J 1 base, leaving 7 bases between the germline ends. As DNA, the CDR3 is TGTGCCAGCAGCTTAGGGTTGGGGAACACTGAAGCTTTCTTT. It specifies CASSLGLGNTEAFF.

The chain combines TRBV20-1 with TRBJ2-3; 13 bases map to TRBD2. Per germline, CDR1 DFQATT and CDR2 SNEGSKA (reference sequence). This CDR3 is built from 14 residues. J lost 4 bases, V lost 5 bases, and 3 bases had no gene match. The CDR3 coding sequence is TGCAGTGCTGGACTAGCGGGAGTCGCAGATACGCAGTATTTT. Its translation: CSAGLAGVADTQYF.

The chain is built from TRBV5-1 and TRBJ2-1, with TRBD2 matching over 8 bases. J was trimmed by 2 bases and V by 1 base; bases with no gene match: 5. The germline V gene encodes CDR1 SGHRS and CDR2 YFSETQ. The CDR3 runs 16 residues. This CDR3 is CASSLSGSFPYNEQFF. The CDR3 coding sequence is TGCGCCAGCAGCTTGAGCGGGAGCTTTCCCTACAATGAGCAGTTCTTC.

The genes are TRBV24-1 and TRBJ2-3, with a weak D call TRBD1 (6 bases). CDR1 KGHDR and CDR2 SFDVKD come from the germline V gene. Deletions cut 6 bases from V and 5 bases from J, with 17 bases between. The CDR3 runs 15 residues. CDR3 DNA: TGTGCCACCAGTTGGGGACAAGGGGCCGGAGATACGCAGTATTTT. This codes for CATSWGQGAGDTQYF.

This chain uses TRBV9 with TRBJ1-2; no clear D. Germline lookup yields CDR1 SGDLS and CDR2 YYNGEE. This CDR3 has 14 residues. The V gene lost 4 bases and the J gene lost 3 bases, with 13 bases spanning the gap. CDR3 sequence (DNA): TGTGCCAGCAGCTCCCGGCCCGGGGACTATGGCTACACCTTC. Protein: CASSSRPGDYGYTF.

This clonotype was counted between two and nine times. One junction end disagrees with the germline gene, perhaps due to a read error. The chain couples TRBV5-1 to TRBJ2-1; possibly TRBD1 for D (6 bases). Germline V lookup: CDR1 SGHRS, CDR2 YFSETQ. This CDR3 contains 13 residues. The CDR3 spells CASSLRAGDEQSF. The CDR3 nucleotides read TGCGCCAGCAGCTTGCGGGCAGGGGATGAGCAGTCCTTC.

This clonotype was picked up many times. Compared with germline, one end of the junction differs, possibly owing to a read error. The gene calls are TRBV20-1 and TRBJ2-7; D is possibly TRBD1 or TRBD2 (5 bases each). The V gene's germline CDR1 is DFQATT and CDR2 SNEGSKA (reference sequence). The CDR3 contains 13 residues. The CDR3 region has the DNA TGCAGTGCTAGGGGGACGCGGACCTACGAGCAGTGCTTC. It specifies CSARGTRTYEQCF.

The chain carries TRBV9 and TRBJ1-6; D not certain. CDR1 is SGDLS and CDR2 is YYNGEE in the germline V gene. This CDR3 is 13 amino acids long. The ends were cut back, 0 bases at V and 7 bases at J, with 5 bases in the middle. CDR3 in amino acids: CASSVAWNSPLHF. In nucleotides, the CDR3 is TGTGCCAGCAGCGTAGCATGGAATTCACCCCTCCACTTT. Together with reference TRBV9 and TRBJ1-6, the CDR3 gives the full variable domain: DSGVTQTPKHLITATGQRVTLRCSPRSGDLSVYWYQQSLDQGLQFLIQYYNGEERAKGNILERFSAQQFPDLHSELNLSSLELGDSALYFCASSVAWNSPLHFGNGTRLTVT.

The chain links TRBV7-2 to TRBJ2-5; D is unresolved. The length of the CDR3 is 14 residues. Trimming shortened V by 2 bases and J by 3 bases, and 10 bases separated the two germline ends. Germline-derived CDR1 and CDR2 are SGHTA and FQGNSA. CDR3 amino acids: CASSLWVLKETQYF. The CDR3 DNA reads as TGTGCCAGCAGCTTATGGGTTCTAAAAGAGACCCAGTACTTC.

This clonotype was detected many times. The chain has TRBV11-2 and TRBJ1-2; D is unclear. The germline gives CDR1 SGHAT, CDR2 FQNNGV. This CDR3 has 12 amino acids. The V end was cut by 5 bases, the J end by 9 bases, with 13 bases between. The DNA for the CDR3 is TGTGCCAGCAGCCGTATCGGGGAAAGCTACACCTTC. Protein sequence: CASSRIGESYTF.

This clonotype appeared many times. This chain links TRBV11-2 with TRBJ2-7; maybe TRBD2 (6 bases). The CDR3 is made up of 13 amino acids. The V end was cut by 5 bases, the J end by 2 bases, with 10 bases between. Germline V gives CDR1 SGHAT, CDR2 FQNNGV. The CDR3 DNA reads TGTGCCAGCAGCGTACGACTAGCCTACGAGCAGTACTTC. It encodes CASSVRLAYEQYF.

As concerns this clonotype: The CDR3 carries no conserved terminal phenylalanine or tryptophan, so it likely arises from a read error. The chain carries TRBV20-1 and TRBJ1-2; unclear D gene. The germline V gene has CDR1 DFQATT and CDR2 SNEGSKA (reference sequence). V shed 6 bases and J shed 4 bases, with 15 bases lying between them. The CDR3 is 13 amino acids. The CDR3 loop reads CSAPGPSGYGYTL. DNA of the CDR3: TGCAGTGCGCCCGGGCCATCGGGCTATGGCTACACCCTC.

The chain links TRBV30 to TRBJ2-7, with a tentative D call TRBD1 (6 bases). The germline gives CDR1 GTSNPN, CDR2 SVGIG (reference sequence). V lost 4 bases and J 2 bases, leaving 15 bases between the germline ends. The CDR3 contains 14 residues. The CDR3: CAWNRGTPTYEQYF. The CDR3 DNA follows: TGTGCCTGGAATAGGGGGACACCAACCTACGAGCAGTACTTC.

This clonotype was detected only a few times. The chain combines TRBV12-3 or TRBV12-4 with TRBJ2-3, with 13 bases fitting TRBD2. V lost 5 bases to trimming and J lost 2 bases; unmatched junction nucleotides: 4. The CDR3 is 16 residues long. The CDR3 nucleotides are TGTGCCAGCAGTCTGGGACTAGCGGGACCCACAGATACGCAGTATTTT. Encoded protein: CASSLGLAGPTDTQYF.

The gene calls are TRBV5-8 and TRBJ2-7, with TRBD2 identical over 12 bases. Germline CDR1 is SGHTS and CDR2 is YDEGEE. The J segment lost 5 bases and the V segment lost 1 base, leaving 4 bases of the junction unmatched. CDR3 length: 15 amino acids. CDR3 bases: TGTGCCAGCAGCTTGATGACTAGCGGGAGCGACGAGCAGTACTTC. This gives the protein CASSLMTSGSDEQYF.

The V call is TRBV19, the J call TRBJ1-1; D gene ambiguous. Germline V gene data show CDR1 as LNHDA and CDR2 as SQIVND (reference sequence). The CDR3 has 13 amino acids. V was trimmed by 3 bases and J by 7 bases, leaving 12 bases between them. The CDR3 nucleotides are TGTGCCAGTAGTATTCATAGGGAAGGTGAAGCTTTCTTT. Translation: CASSIHREGEAFF.

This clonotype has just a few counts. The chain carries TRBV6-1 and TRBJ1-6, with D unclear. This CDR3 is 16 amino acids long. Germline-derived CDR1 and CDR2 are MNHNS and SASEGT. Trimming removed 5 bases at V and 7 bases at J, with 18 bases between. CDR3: CASSYSPGPINSPLHF. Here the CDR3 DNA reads TGTGCCAGCAGTTACTCACCCGGACCGATAAATTCACCCCTCCACTTT.